What follows are 18 T cell receptor gamma chains derived from one specimen sequenced in a study of gamma delta lymphoproliferative disorders and STAT genes. The receptor sequences were amplified from genomic DNA of peripheral blood mononuclear cells. TCRdb fed the multiplex PCR reads into CATT to redo clone calling. The sample includes about 1,300 gamma-chain clones, about 12% of them seen just once. The sample comprised blood. These receptor sequences come from a human donor in good health.

Relative to its sample, this clone is large (0.1 to 1%). Distinct nucleotide sequences in the sample also encode this CDR3. No J gene was assigned, while the V gene was called as TRGV10. TRGV10 belongs to the ORF category, with a function that is uncertain. This CDR3 is built from 9 residues. CDR3 nucleotide sequence: TGTGCTGCGACCCGCGAATGGCTCTTT. It is translated as CAATREWLF.

This clone is judged large (0.1 to 1%). Other DNA sequences within the sample encode an identical CDR3. The gene calls are TRGV10 and TRGJP1. The J gene is absent in TCRdb and was assigned here via DNA matching to germline. TRGV10 is flagged as an ORF with uncertain function. J gave up 11 bases and V 9 bases, and 10 bases lay outside the gene matches. The CDR3 contains 12 residues. This CDR3 reads CAACPKGWFKIF. The CDR3 region has the DNA TGTGCTGCGTGTCCCAAGGGGTGGTTCAAGATATTT.

Relative to its sample, this clone is large. V usage is TRGV8 and J usage is TRGJP1. TCRdb offers no J gene call, so here the DNA was matched to germline to obtain one. The V segment lost 2 bases and the J segment 5 bases; nucleotides outside the gene matches: 2. The CDR3 is 13 amino acids. Germline CDR1 and CDR2: VENAVY and YDSYNSRV. CDR3: CATWDKTGWFKIF. In nucleotides, the CDR3 is TGTGCCACCTGGGATAAGACTGGTTGGTTCAAGATATTT.

Notes on this clone: The DNA is omitted, as the CDR3 cannot be located on it reliably, and the CDR3 follows TCRdb's listing. The V gene call reads TRGV11; no J gene was called. TRGV11 has ORF status, its function being uncertain. From its first to its last residue, the CDR3 has 15 amino acids. CDR3 sequence reads: CTTVPVPSSDWIKTF.

By its share, this clone is medium-sized. This chain joins TRGV8 and TRGJ1 or TRGJ2. TCRdb records no J gene; here it was assigned by comparing the DNA to germline. V was clipped by 5 bases and J by 0 bases; unmatched bases: 4. Germline CDR1 and CDR2: VENAVY and YDSYNSRV. CDR3 size: 13 residues. CDR3 region: CATWAKNYYKKLF. The CDR3 nucleotides read TGTGCCACCTGGGCTAAGAATTATTATAAGAAACTCTTT.

This clone ranks as medium-sized. Because the CDR3's place on the DNA is in doubt, the DNA is left out and the CDR3 is given as listed by TCRdb. The J gene is uncalled and the V gene is TRGV11. TRGV11 carries the ORF label, with uncertain function. Including both end residues, the CDR3 is 23 amino acids long. The CDR3 loop is CTTVPAGLATQGPGGFNYYKKLF.

This clone is categorized as medium-sized. This chain links TRGV2 with TRGJP1. As TCRdb names no J gene, one was assigned here on the basis of a DNA match to germline. This CDR3 is 16 amino acids long. V dropped 0 bases and J dropped 3; count of bases not matched to a gene: 7. CDR1 and CDR2 from the germline V gene are EGSNGY and YDSYNSKV. CDR3 region: CATWDGRCATGWFKIF. In DNA, the CDR3 is TGTGCCACCTGGGACGGGCGTTGCGCCACTGGTTGGTTCAAGATATTT.

This clone rates as large (0.1 to 1%). This rearrangement joins TRGV4 to TRGJP1. TCRdb leaves out the J gene; it was filled in here by matching the DNA to germline. Germline CDR1 EGSTGY, CDR2 YDSYTSSV. V gave up 2 bases and J gave up 3 bases; unmatched junction bases: 3. The CDR3 consists of 14 residues. DNA of the CDR3: TGTGCCACCTGGGATGCTCCCACTGGTTGGTTCAAGATATTT. Translating it yields CATWDAPTGWFKIF.

This clone was observed a few times. The DNA is omitted, as the CDR3 cannot be located on it reliably, and the CDR3 follows TCRdb's listing. V gene assignment gives TRGV11, but the J gene was left uncalled. TRGV11 qualifies as an ORF whose function is uncertain. The CDR3 numbers 17 amino acids, ends counted. The CDR3 sequence: CTTVPAATSTTGWFKIF.

This clone is classed as medium-sized. One junction end disagrees with the germline gene, perhaps due to a read error. This chain links TRGV9 with TRGJP. Because TCRdb records no J gene, it was assigned here through a match of the DNA to germline. CDR1 is GITISATS and CDR2 is ISYDGTV in the germline V gene (reference sequence). The CDR3 runs to 16 residues. The CDR3 bases are TGTGCCTTGTGGGAGGTGCAAGGGTTGGGCAAAAAAATCAAGGTATTT. It translates to CALWEVQGLGKKIKVF.

In its sample, this clone ranks as medium-sized (0.01 to 0.1%). The genes are TRGV8 and TRGJ1 or TRGJ2. TCRdb lists no J gene, so it was determined here by aligning the DNA to germline. The CDR3 totals 15 residues. V lost 0 bases to trimming and J lost 0 bases; unmatched junction nucleotides: 5. Germline lookup yields CDR1 VENAVY and CDR2 YDSYNSRV. CDR3 in amino acids: CATWDRRPNYYKKLF. The CDR3 DNA follows: TGTGCCACCTGGGATAGGCGGCCGAATTATTATAAGAAACTCTTT.

By its share, this clone is medium-sized. This chain connects TRGV10 to TRGJ1 or TRGJ2. TCRdb is silent on the J gene; assignment here came from matching the DNA to germline. TRGV10 is assigned to the ORF class and has an uncertain function. The CDR3 has 14 residues. The V and J ends lost 8 bases and 0 bases, in that order; junction bases with no gene match: 8. The CDR3 region is CAAWPPENYYKKLF. CDR3 in DNA: TGTGCTGCGTGGCCCCCAGAGAATTATTATAAGAAACTCTTT.

Within the sample, this clone is medium-sized. This chain joins TRGV3 and TRGJ1 or TRGJ2. The J gene is not listed in TCRdb, so it was assigned here from a DNA match to germline. The V gene end was trimmed by 0 bases and the J gene end by 11 bases; junction bases not matched to a gene: 7. Germline-derived CDR1 and CDR2 are VTNTFY and YDVSTARD (reference sequence). The CDR3 sequence is 12 residues long. The CDR3 bases are TGTGCCACCTGGGACAGGCCTTCTGAGAAACTCTTT. This sequence encodes CATWDRPSEKLF.

Sample share makes this clone large. The DNA is omitted, as the CDR3 cannot be located on it reliably, and the CDR3 follows TCRdb's listing. J gene calling gave no result, while the V gene is TRGV11. TRGV11 is labeled an ORF, and its function is uncertain. The CDR3 region is 21 residues in length, termini included. The CDR3 loop reads CTTVPAGLGTHPLATGWFKIF.

Judged by abundance, this clone is medium-sized. The chain has TRGV2 and TRGJ1 or TRGJ2. The J gene is not listed in TCRdb, so it was assigned here from a DNA match to germline. This CDR3 is 14 amino acids long. V lost 7 bases and J lost 3; bases outside the gene matches: 12. From germline, CDR1 is EGSNGY and CDR2 YDSYNSKV. The DNA for the CDR3 is TGTGCCACCTGTCCCGGACGGGGTTATTATAAGAAACTCTTT. This gives the protein CATCPGRGYYKKLF.

This clone is deemed large. Other DNA sequences of this sample code for an identical CDR3. This rearrangement joins TRGV10 to TRGJP1. TCRdb carries no J gene annotation; the J gene was assigned here by matching the DNA with germline. TRGV10 is flagged as an ORF with uncertain function. The CDR3 loop spans 15 amino acids. With V trimmed by 8 bases and J by 7 bases, 14 bases remained unmatched. For the CDR3, the DNA is TGTGCTGCGTGGGATGATCCTACTGTTGGTTGGTTCAAGATATTT. Translated, it gives CAAWDDPTVGWFKIF.

As for this clone: The TCRdb record carries a much larger clone's protein, which differs from this DNA's translation at residue 11; a read error is the likely cause, and the protein listed here is the DNA translation. V and J are TRGV10 and TRGJP1. No J gene was available from TCRdb, and it was assigned here by a germline match of the DNA. TRGV10 qualifies as an ORF whose function is uncertain. The ends lost 8 bases at V and 15 bases at J; junction bases unmatched: 19. This CDR3 is 14 amino acids long. The CDR3 region is CAAWDYEWVRLKIF. The CDR3 DNA reads TGTGCTGCGTGGGATTATGAGTGGGTTCGGCTCAAGATATTT.

By share, this clone counts as large. The DNA is omitted, as the CDR3 cannot be located on it reliably, and the CDR3 follows TCRdb's listing. No J gene call was made, and the V gene is TRGV11. TRGV11 has ORF status, its function being uncertain. The CDR3 extends over 17 residues, inclusive of both ends. The CDR3 region is CTTVPAGLEGGRWIKTF.